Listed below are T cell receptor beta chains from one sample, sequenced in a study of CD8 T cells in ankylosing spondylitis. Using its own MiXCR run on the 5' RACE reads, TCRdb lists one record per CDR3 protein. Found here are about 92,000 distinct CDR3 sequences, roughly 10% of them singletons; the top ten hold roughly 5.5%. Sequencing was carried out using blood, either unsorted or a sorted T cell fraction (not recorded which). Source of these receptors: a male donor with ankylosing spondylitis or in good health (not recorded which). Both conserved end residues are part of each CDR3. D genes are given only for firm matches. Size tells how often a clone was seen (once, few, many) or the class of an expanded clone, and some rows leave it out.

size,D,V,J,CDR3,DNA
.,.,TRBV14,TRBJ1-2,CASSQHRANYGYTF,TGTGCCAGCAGCCAACACAGGGCAAATTATGGCTACACCTTC
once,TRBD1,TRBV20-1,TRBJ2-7,CIRGQAREQYF,TGCATCCGGGGACAGGCTCGGGAGCAGTACTTC
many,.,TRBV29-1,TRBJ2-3,CSVEGPQRATDTQYF,TGCAGCGTTGAGGGGCCCCAGCGGGCGACAGATACGCAGTATTTT
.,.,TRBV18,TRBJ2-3,CASSPSAGYTDTQYF,TGTGCCAGCTCACCAAGCGCGGGGTACACAGATACGCAGTATTTT
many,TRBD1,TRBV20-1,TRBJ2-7,CSADRTGTALYEQYF,TGCAGTGCGGACAGGACGGGGACAGCCCTCTACGAGCAGTACTTC
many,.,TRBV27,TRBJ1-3,CASSFVGGNTIYF,TGTGCCAGCAGTTTTGTGGGAGGAAACACCATATATTTT
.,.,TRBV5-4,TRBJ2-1,CASSPRDLSNEQFF,TGTGCCAGCAGCCCCCGGGATCTCTCCAATGAGCAGTTCTTC
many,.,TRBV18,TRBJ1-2,CASSRDIFYGYTF,TGTGCCAGCTCACGGGACATATTCTATGGCTACACCTTC
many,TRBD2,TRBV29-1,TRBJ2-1,CSGRGGGSYNEQFF,TGCAGCGGGAGGGGCGGGGGATCCTACAATGAGCAGTTCTTC
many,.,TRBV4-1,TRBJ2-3,CASSQDPAGRDTQYF,TGCGCCAGCAGCCAAGATCCGGCGGGGAGAGATACGCAGTATTTT
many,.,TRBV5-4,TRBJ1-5,CASTLGQGNQPQHF,TGTGCCAGCACCTTGGGGCAGGGGAATCAGCCCCAGCATTTT
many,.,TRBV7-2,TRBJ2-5,CASTTHVRGQKETQYF,TGTGCCAGCACCACCCACGTTCGGGGACAAAAAGAGACCCAGTACTTC
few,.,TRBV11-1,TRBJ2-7,CASSLTKQGLANYYEQYF,TGTGCCAGCAGCTTAACGAAGCAGGGTCTGGCGAATTACTACGAGCAGTACTTC
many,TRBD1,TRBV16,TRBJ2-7,CASSQSLKGTVSYEQYF,TGTGCCAGCAGCCAATCACTAAAGGGGACAGTCTCCTACGAGCAGTACTTC
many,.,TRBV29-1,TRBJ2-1,CSVGVSSINEQFF,TGCAGCGTTGGCGTCTCCAGCATCAATGAGCAGTTCTTC
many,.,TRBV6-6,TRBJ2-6,CASSTSTGSGANVLTF,.
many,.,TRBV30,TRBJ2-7,CAWSQDRKYEQYF,TGTGCCTGGAGCCAGGACAGAAAGTACGAGCAGTACTTC
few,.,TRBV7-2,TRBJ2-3,CASSLVGNRADTQYF,TGTGCCAGCAGCTTAGTAGGTAACAGGGCAGATACGCAGTATTTT
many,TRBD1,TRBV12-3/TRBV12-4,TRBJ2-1,CASSWTGGRSHEQFF,TGTGCCAGCAGCTGGACAGGGGGCAGGTCCCATGAGCAGTTCTTC
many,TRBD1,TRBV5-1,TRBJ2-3,CASSVTGPDTQYF,TGCGCCAGCAGCGTGACAGGGCCCGATACGCAGTATTTT
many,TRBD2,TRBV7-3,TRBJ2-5,CASSPLAGGPGYF,TGTGCCAGCAGCCCTCTAGCGGGGGGGCCGGGTTACTTC
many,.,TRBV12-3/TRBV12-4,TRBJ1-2,CASSYEAVGYTF,TGTGCCAGCAGTTATGAGGCCGTGGGCTACACCTTC
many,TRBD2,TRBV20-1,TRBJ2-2,CSAATSGRVTGELFF,TGCAGTGCCGCGACTAGCGGGAGAGTGACCGGGGAGCTGTTTTTT
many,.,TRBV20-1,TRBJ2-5,CSARGAKETQYF,TGCAGTGCCCGGGGGGCTAAAGAGACCCAGTACTTC
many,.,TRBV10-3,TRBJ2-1,CAISDVGGNEQFF,TGTGCCATCAGTGATGTAGGTGGGAATGAGCAGTTCTTC
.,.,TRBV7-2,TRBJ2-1,CASSLEDDGQFF,TGTGCCAGCAGCTTAGAGGATGATGGGCAGTTCTTC
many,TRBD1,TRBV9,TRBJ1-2,CASSRDRLLGYTF,TGTGCCAGCAGCCGGGACAGGCTTTTAGGCTACACCTTC
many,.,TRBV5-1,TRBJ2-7,CASSLTPSGEQYF,TGCGCCAGCAGCTTGACCCCATCGGGGGAGCAGTACTTC
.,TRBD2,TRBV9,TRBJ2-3,CAGNQRGASTDTQYF,TGTGCCGGCAACCAGCGGGGGGCGAGCACAGATACGCAGTATTTT
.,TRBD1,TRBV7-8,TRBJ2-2,CASTFRTGVNTGELFF,TGTGCCAGCACCTTTAGGACAGGGGTGAACACCGGGGAGCTGTTTTTT
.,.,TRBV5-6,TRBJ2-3,CASSWGAADTQYF,TGTGCCAGCAGCTGGGGAGCTGCAGATACGCAGTATTTT
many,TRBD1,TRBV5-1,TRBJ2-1,CASSSGQGNEVF,TGCGCCAGCAGCTCGGGACAGGGAAATGAGGTCTTC
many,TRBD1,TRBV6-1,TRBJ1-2,CASSEAQRGRGVALYYGYTF,TGTGCCAGCAGTGAAGCGCAGCGGGGCAGGGGGGTTGCTCTCTACTATGGCTACACCTTC
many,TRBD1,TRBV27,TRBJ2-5,CASSPGVRGRVFQETQYF,TGTGCCAGCAGCCCAGGCGTCAGGGGGCGAGTCTTTCAGGAGACCCAGTACTTC
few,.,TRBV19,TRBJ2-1,CASSPRDREQFF,TGTGCCAGTAGTCCCCGCGACAGGGAGCAGTTCTTC
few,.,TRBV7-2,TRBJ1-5,CASSLGDSSNQPQHF,TGTGCCAGCAGCTTAGGAGACAGTAGCAATCAGCCCCAGCATTTT
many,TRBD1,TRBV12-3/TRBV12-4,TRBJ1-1,CASSVTGEIVTEAFF,TGTGCCAGCAGTGTTACAGGGGAAATCGTTACTGAAGCTTTCTTT
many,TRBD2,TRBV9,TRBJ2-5,CASSGMGGGLETQYF,TGTGCCAGCAGCGGGATGGGGGGGGGTTTGGAGACCCAGTACTTC
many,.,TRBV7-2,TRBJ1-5,CASSLVRDGNQPQHF,TGTGCCAGCAGCTTAGTCCGGGACGGTAATCAGCCCCAGCATTTT
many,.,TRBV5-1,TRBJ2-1,CASSLGPGDNEQFF,TGCGCCAGCAGCTTGGGACCAGGGGACAATGAGCAGTTCTTC
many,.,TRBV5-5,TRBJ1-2,CASSLEVRNYGYTF,TGTGCCAGCAGCTTGGAGGTCCGAAACTATGGCTACACCTTC
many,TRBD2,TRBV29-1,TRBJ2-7,CSVEDSTSGGYEQYF,TGCAGCGTTGAAGACTCGACTAGCGGGGGATACGAGCAGTACTTC
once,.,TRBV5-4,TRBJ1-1,CASSPEGLEAFF,TGTGCCAGCAGCCCAGAGGGGCTTGAAGCTTTCTTT
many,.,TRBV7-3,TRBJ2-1,CASSLTFSGGGNYNEQFF,TGTGCCAGCAGCTTAACATTTTCAGGGGGGGGTAATTACAATGAGCAGTTCTTC
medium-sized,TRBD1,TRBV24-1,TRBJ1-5,CATSETGDSNQPQHF,TGTGCCACCAGTGAAACAGGGGATAGCAATCAGCCCCAGCATTTT
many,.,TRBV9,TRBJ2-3,CASQGGGTDTQYF,TGTGCCAGCCAGGGGGGGGGCACAGATACGCAGTATTTT
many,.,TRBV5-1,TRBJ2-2,CASSFGITGELFF,TGCGCCAGCAGCTTTGGTATCACCGGGGAGCTGTTTTTT
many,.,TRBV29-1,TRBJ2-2,CSADQGNTGELFF,TGCAGCGCAGATCAGGGGAACACCGGGGAGCTGTTTTTT
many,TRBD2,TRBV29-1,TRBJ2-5,CSVGTSGGQTQYF,TGCAGCGTCGGGACTAGCGGGGGACAGACCCAGTACTTC
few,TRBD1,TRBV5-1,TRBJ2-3,CASSLSSGQGSQYF,TGCGCCAGCAGCTTAAGTTCGGGACAGGGGTCGCAGTATTTT
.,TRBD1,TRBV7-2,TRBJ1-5,CASSPGQARYSNQPQHF,TGTGCCAGCAGCCCGGGACAGGCGCGTTATAGCAATCAGCCCCAGCATTTT
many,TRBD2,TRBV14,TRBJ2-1,CASSQPGLAVVNEQFF,TGTGCCAGCAGCCAACCGGGACTAGCGGTTGTCAATGAGCAGTTCTTC
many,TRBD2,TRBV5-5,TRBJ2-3,CASSLGLAGRPGADTQYF,TGTGCCAGCAGCCTGGGACTAGCGGGGCGTCCGGGAGCAGATACGCAGTATTTT